This is a list of T cell receptor beta chains from one sample in a study of CD8 T cells in ankylosing spondylitis. TCRdb fed the 5' RACE reads into MiXCR, producing one record per CDR3 protein. The sample yields some 250,000 distinct CDR3 sequences, less than 10% seen once. The sequencing input was blood, either unsorted or a sorted T cell fraction (not recorded which). The source of these receptors is a male donor with ankylosing spondylitis or in good health (not recorded which). Each CDR3 is given without its conserved first and last residue.

j_call	v_call	cdr3_aa
TRBJ2-7	TRBV5-5	ASSPPDSSYEQY
TRBJ1-5	TRBV6-1	ASGSGRIQPQH
TRBJ2-1	TRBV6-1	ASSPPTSGRRNEQF
TRBJ2-7	TRBV6-5	ASSYSAGRGYEQY
TRBJ2-7	TRBV20-1	SATVPDRDYEQY
TRBJ2-5	TRBV13	ASSYQNGETQY
TRBJ2-7	TRBV5-1	ASSKGQATYEQY
TRBJ1-2	TRBV4-2	ASSHIKGQGNDYGYT
TRBJ1-1	TRBV7-9	ASSLDSMNTEAF
TRBJ2-1	TRBV5-6	ASSSTGGWEQF
TRBJ2-1	TRBV6-5	ASSYSHGGDEQF
TRBJ2-1	TRBV12-3/TRBV12-4	ASRVRGGRYNEQF
TRBJ1-2	TRBV5-1	ASSLGTGSYGYT
TRBJ1-1	TRBV12-3/TRBV12-4	ASSLRSMNTEAF
TRBJ2-7	TRBV4-1	ASSQGQGVFLGYEQY
TRBJ2-1	TRBV3-1	ASSQGGGLYNEQF
TRBJ2-3	TRBV20-1	SAWGLSDDTQY
TRBJ2-2	TRBV4-2	ASSQDPTSGGASGELF
TRBJ2-1	TRBV27	ASSFGVSSYNEQF
TRBJ2-2	TRBV7-2	ASSSAFRLAAGELF
TRBJ2-7	TRBV5-1	ASSARTGDEQY
TRBJ2-7	TRBV29-1	SVVDRYEQY
TRBJ2-5	TRBV9	ASTDRAGETQY
TRBJ2-3	TRBV7-6	ASSLAVSAGGQNTQY
TRBJ2-2	TRBV20-1	SAKERDTTGELF
TRBJ2-4	TRBV11-2	ASSAVSGTGVAKNIQY
TRBJ1-2	TRBV5-5	ASSLGVQFNYGYT
TRBJ1-1	TRBV19	ASSLRQGVRTEAF